This T cell receptor beta chain was identified in a study of blood T cells in healthy people across ages. CDR3 size: 14 residues. Trimming removed 2 bases from V and 1 base from J, with 9 bases in between. Germline V lookup: CDR1 SQVTM, CDR2 ANQGSEA. The study, taken as a whole, reports: Long-lived donors carried more naive CD4+ cells and greater diversity than aged donors.

The use of a sample-barcoded 5' primer and a J-beta primer mix characterized a second PCR of roughly 7 to 11 cycles. Every sample gave at least 2.5 million paired-end reads containing CDR3. TCRdb fed the 5' RACE reads into MiXCR, producing one record per CDR3 protein. The repertoire has around 780,000 distinct CDR3 sequences, about 26% of them found once; the top ten carry less than 3.5%. About this clonotype: The antigen remains unidentified.

The sample also formed part of further work on T cells of mothers and their children.

The receptor's source is a boy between 5 and 17 years old in good health. V gene TRBV29-1 combines with J gene TRBJ2-1; no reliable D call. What was sequenced was blood. DNA for the CDR3: TGCAGCGTTGAAACCCAGGATTCCTACAATGAGCAGTTCTTC. Amino acids: CSVETQDSYNEQFF.